This T cell receptor (beta chain) derives from a study of PD-1 blockade in classical Hodgkin lymphoma. About the study: The study gave patients nivolumab 3 mg/kg intravenously every 2 weeks.

The CDR3 sequence is 15 residues long. Germline lookup yields CDR1 ENHRY and CDR2 SYGVKD. Deletions cut 3 bases from V and 9 bases from J, with 20 bases between. Study-wide results and caveats: At C4D1, TCR diversity had climbed significantly for CD4+ cells, though not for CD8+ cells. A reduction in baseline TCR diversity was reportedly seen in newly diagnosed patients relative to healthy donors. Still unresolved is the cause of the repertoire differences, which may be disease activity or prior therapy.

Repertoires were generated with immunoSEQ multiplex PCR, while TCRdb's copy carries only in-frame clones and drops some. This sample carries about 90,000 clones, around 90% of them seen once, and the ten largest clones take roughly 2.6%. Each patient relapsed following autologous stem cell transplantation, and prior brentuximab vedotin exposure differed. About this clone itself: The antigen is not known.

The chain carries TRBV10-3 and TRBJ1-1, with a possible D match to TRBD1 (6 bases). The sequence derives from a human donor with classical Hodgkin lymphoma. The material was peripheral blood mononuclear cells (PBMCs), obtained before the second cycle of nivolumab. The CDR3 nucleotides read TGTGCCATCAGTGACCCTCGGACAGAAATTCGGAAAGCTTTCTTT. Translation: CAISDPRTEIRKAFF.